This TCR beta chain was sequenced in a study of T cell repertoires in cytomegalovirus infection. This clonotype was detected only a few times. The antigen remains undetermined. This CDR3 is missing its conserved last phenylalanine or tryptophan, likely due to a read error. TCRdb reprocessed the reads with MiXCR, giving one entry per CDR3 protein. The data contain 40,000 to 55,000 distinct CDR3 sequences, roughly a fifth of them singletons. The germline gives CDR1 SEHNR, CDR2 FQNEAQ (reference sequence). The CDR3 runs to 13 residues. V lost 4 bases and J lost 4, with 9 bases in between. This material consisted of CD8+ T cells from cultured PBMCs, taken from culture after CMV antigen stimulation. The rearrangement uses TRBV7-9 and TRBJ2-3, with D uncertain. The TCR sequence derives from a human donor in good health (CMV status not recorded). Some clones in this sample may be carry-over from other donors' samples. The CDR3 here is CASSYGPADTQYY. The CDR3 region has the DNA TGTGCCAGCAGCTACGGGCCCGCAGATACGCAGTATTAT.